This T cell receptor (beta chain) was sequenced during a study of beta chain features in type 1 diabetes. Across the study: Cell yields, gender and age were similar in healthy donors and patients. General study points: Shorter TCRB CDR3s, moderately but significantly so, were found in Type 1 diabetes patients in all four CD4+ subsets.

Losses at the gene ends were 5 bases for V and 0 bases for J; bases not matched to a gene: 10. This CDR3 contains 17 residues. Germline CDR1 SQVTM, CDR2 ANQGSEA. Isolated RNA was reverse transcribed in full, so expressed TCRB transcripts were sequenced. Clones were sequenced by immunoSEQ multiplex PCR, and TCRdb holds only the in-frame ones, with some missing. The sample consists of 400,000 or so clones, over 9.5% of them appearing once. A few counts support this clone. The target antigen is unknown. Sequences were obtained from naive CD4+ T cells from blood. The V call is TRBV29-1, the J call TRBJ2-1; 10 nucleotides agree with TRBD1. The TCR was taken from a woman between 18 and 29 years old with type 1 diabetes. The CDR3 sequence: CSVPRDRGLSSYNEQFF. For the CDR3, the DNA is TGCAGCGTTCCCCGGGACAGGGGTTTGAGCTCCTACAATGAGCAGTTCTTC.